A selection of T cell receptor beta chains follows, all from one sample in a study of graft-versus-host responses after intestinal transplantation. The table came from immunoSEQ multiplex PCR; TCRdb's copy has only in-frame clones and leaves some out. Of some 110,000 clones in the sample, around nine tenths were seen once. Their recognized antigens are unknown. The input for sequencing was unstimulated CD4+ T cells sorted from spleen or lymph node cells, taken before transplant. The receptors derive from a human donor who was the organ donor for an intestinal transplant. CDR3s include the opening cysteine and the closing phenylalanine or tryptophan. D genes are given only for firm matches. Size values are once, few and many counts, or a class for expanded clones, and some rows have none.

NA	TRBV30	NA	TRBJ1-1	TGTGCCTGGAGCCCAGGGATCCTGAACACTGAAGCTTTCTTT	CAWSPGILNTEAFF
NA	TRBV6-5	TRBD1	TRBJ2-7	TGTGCCAGCAGTCGCAGGACAGGGTTTCACGAGCAGTACTTC	CASSRRTGFHEQYF
NA	TRBV4-2	NA	TRBJ1-2	TGTGCCAGCAGCCAAGTCGGGGGGATAGACTATGGCTACACCTTC	CASSQVGGIDYGYTF
NA	TRBV9	NA	TRBJ2-3	TGTGCCAGCAGCCCACCCACAGATACGCAGTATTTT	CASSPPTDTQYF
NA	TRBV20-1	NA	TRBJ1-1	TGCAGTGCTAGAAAGGATACTGAAGCTTTCTTT	CSARKDTEAFF
NA	TRBV28	TRBD2	TRBJ2-7	TGTGCCAGTTTACTAGCGGGAGTTCAAGAGCAGTACTTC	CASLLAGVQEQYF
NA	TRBV11-2	NA	TRBJ2-1	TGTGCCAGCAGCTTAAGACTTACCTACAATGAGCAGTTCTTC	CASSLRLTYNEQFF
NA	TRBV4-1	TRBD1	TRBJ2-7	TGCGCCAGCAGCCTGAGGACAGGGAGCGACGAGCAGTACTTC	CASSLRTGSDEQYF
NA	TRBV11-2	TRBD2	TRBJ2-3	TGTGCCAGCAGCCTGAGACTAGCGGGAGGTAGCACAGATACGCAGTATTTT	CASSLRLAGGSTDTQYF
NA	TRBV7-9	NA	TRBJ2-5	TGTGCCAGCAGCTTAGCAAATCAAGAGACCCAGTACTTC	CASSLANQETQYF
NA	TRBV30	TRBD1	TRBJ2-7	TGTGCCTGGGTTCCGGGACAGAGTCCAGCCGAGCAGTACTTC	CAWVPGQSPAEQYF
NA	TRBV25-1	TRBD1	TRBJ2-7	TGTGCCAGCAGTGAATTCGGGGGGACAGGGGCCTACGAGCAGTACTTC	CASSEFGGTGAYEQYF
NA	TRBV28	NA	TRBJ1-1	TGTGCCAGCAGTTTTCCTCTTTCAGGGTCCACTGAAGCTTTCTTT	CASSFPLSGSTEAFF
once	TRBV21-1	NA	TRBJ2-7	TGTGCCAGCAGCACAGACGGGGGAATAGCGGGAGAGACCTACGAGCAGTACTTC	CASSTDGGIAGETYEQYF
once	TRBV11-3	NA	TRBJ2-1	TGTGCCAGCAGCTTAGGGACGGACAATGAGCAGTTCTTC	CASSLGTDNEQFF
NA	TRBV9	NA	TRBJ2-1	TGTGCCAGCAGCGCCCTAAGGGGGGCGTGGGACAATGAGCAGTTCTTC	CASSALRGAWDNEQFF
NA	TRBV7-9	NA	TRBJ1-2	TGTGCCAGCAGCTTAGCAGGGGGACGAGGCTACACCTTC	CASSLAGGRGYTF
once	TRBV4-2	NA	TRBJ1-1	TGTGCCAGCAGCCAAGATTGGGGGGCGCAGACTGAAGCTTTCTTT	CASSQDWGAQTEAFF
once	TRBV5-4	TRBD1	TRBJ1-2	TGTGCCAGCAGCTCGGGACAGGGGGGCGCCTATGGCTACACCTTC	CASSSGQGGAYGYTF
NA	TRBV11-2	TRBD2	TRBJ2-7	TGTGCCAGCAGCCGCTACCCTTCGCGGGAGGGCCTTTACGAGCAGTACTTC	CASSRYPSREGLYEQYF
NA	TRBV7-2	NA	TRBJ2-3	TGTGCCAGCAAATATAGCGGAGTCCCTAGCACAGATACGCAGTATTTT	CASKYSGVPSTDTQYF
NA	TRBV4-1	TRBD1	TRBJ1-5	TGCGCCAGCAGCCAAGCCGCAGGGGGCAGGCAGCCCCAGCATTTT	CASSQAAGGRQPQHF